This T cell receptor (beta chain) was sequenced during a study of shared T cell receptors in the human thymus. CDR3 length equals 14 residues. J was trimmed by 9 bases and V by 3 bases; bases with no gene match: 10. Germline loops: CDR1 LGHNA, CDR2 YNFKEQ. Sequenced by immunoSEQ multiplex PCR; TCRdb stores in-frame clones only, minus some. In the table there are hundreds of thousands of clones, 88% of which are singletons. These records were also assigned to another study, of human thymus T cells. That source reports: Resections were taken during corrective heart surgery, and the thymus tissue came from these. Seemingly biased V and J gene usage marked thymic and blood repertoires.

V is TRBV4-2 and J is TRBJ2-5, with 7 bases lining up with TRBD2. This TCR came from a boy under three years old with a congenital heart defect. The sequenced sample was thymocytes. CDR3 bases: TGTGCCAGCAGCCAGGATCCGCTGGGAGGGGCCCAGTACTTC. Translation: CASSQDPLGGAQYF.